This T cell receptor (beta chain) was recovered during a study of shared clonotypes between healthy human individuals. For this clone: Other nucleotide sequences in the sample specify the same CDR3.

TCRdb's copy holds only in-frame clones and misses some; the assay was immunoSEQ multiplex PCR. The sample lists 2 million to 2.5 million clones, 85% to 95% seen once, with 0.35% to 0.45% in the top ten. V lost 3 bases to trimming and J lost 0 bases, with 7 bases between them. The CDR3 spans 14 residues. CDR1 and CDR2 (germline): SNHLY, FYNNEI. The genes are TRBV2 and TRBJ2-3; D call uncertain. Material: naive CD4+ T cells from PBMCs. As to subset: CD45RA+ positively selected. This receptor was identified in a man aged 18 to 30 in good health. Some clones in this sample may be carry-over from other donors' samples. Here the CDR3 DNA reads TGTGCCAGCAGTGACAGCTCTAGCACAGATACGCAGTATTTT. It specifies CASSDSSSTDTQYF.